These 22 T cell receptor beta chains originate from one sample sequenced in a study of blood T cell repertoires in COVID-19. Here immunoSEQ multiplex PCR was the method, and the copy in TCRdb shows in-frame clones only, minus some. This sample has 250,000 to 350,000 clones, with more than 80% found just once. The sample comprised peripheral blood. These receptors came from a woman between 25 and 40 years old with active or convalescent COVID-19.

The gene calls are TRBV4-2 and TRBJ1-1, with D possibly being TRBD1 (5 bases). CDR1 and CDR2 (germline): LGHNA, YNFKEQ. The CDR3 length is 15 residues. V lost 4 bases and J lost 4, with 16 bases in between. CDR3 sequence: CASSPIGGSRTEAFF. DNA of the CDR3: TGTGCCAGCAGCCCAATCGGGGGTAGTCGCACTGAAGCTTTCTTT.

The V gene is TRBV12-3 or TRBV12-4, the J gene TRBJ1-1; TRBD1 aligns across 10 bases. The CDR3 is 13 amino acids. The junction had 3 bases not matched to a gene; V was cut back by 6 bases and J by 5 bases. In nucleotides, the CDR3 is TGTGCCAGCAGGGGGACAGGGGCGACTGAAGCTTTCTTT. Translating gives CASRGTGATEAFF.

This sequence joins TRBV7-2 and TRBJ2-3; TRBD2 agrees at 9 bases. V shed 0 bases and J 1 base; nucleotides not matched to a gene: 5. From germline, CDR1 is SGHTA and CDR2 FQGNSA. The CDR3 runs to 17 residues. CDR3 nucleotide sequence: TGTGCCAGCAGCTTAGCGGGGCGGGGGGGCCGCACAGATACGCAGTATTTT. Its protein product is CASSLAGRGGRTDTQYF.

The V call is TRBV28, the J call TRBJ2-7; 7 bases agree with TRBD1. The CDR3 has 14 residues. Germline loops: CDR1 MDHEN, CDR2 SYDVKM. Trimming took 5 bases from V and 2 from J; bases not matched to a gene: 6. The CDR3 here is CASSPGQAPYEQYF. The CDR3 DNA reads as TGTGCCAGCAGTCCCGGACAGGCACCCTACGAGCAGTACTTC.

This clone was observed a few times. V and J are TRBV19 and TRBJ1-1, with TRBD1 identical over 8 bases. The CDR3 has 14 residues. Trimming removed 5 bases from V and 4 bases from J; junction bases left unmatched: 6. Per germline, CDR1 LNHDA and CDR2 SQIVND (reference sequence). The CDR3 sequence is CASSPDRGRTEAFF. The CDR3 nucleotides read TGTGCCAGTAGTCCCGACAGGGGACGCACTGAAGCTTTCTTT.

The chain carries TRBV25-1 and TRBJ2-7; 12 positions agree with TRBD2. The germline V gene encodes CDR1 MGHDK and CDR2 SYGVNS. After removal of 3 bases from V and 12 bases from J, the junction contained 9 bases not matched to a gene. The CDR3 length is 14 residues. This CDR3 is CASSDPGLAGPRYF. The CDR3 nucleotides are TGTGCCAGCAGTGACCCCGGACTAGCGGGACCTCGGTACTTC.

This clone was counted a few times. CDR3 sequence: CASKPGGVYQPQHF. The CDR3 DNA follows: TGTGCCAGCAAGCCGGGGGGCGTTTATCAGCCCCAGCATTTT. The chain links TRBV6-5 to TRBJ1-5; D is possibly TRBD1 (6 bases). The germline V and J ends were trimmed by 7 bases and 5 bases, with 15 bases remaining between them. This CDR3 is built from 14 residues. CDR1 MNHEY and CDR2 SVGAGI come from the germline V gene.

This chain connects TRBV19 to TRBJ2-1, with a weak D call TRBD1 (6 bases). The CDR3 extends over 13 amino acids. CDR1 is LNHDA and CDR2 is SQIVND in the germline V gene (reference sequence). V lost 6 bases, J lost 4 bases, and 10 bases lay in between. The chain's CDR3 is CASSRTGYNEQFF. In nucleotides, the CDR3 is TGTGCCAGTAGCCGAACAGGGTACAATGAGCAGTTCTTC.

The rearrangement uses TRBV4-1 and TRBJ2-7; 10 nucleotides line up with TRBD2. This CDR3 contains 17 residues. The germline CDR1 and CDR2 sequences are MGHRA and YSYEKL. The ends lost 0 bases at V and 5 bases at J; junction bases unmatched: 10. The DNA of the CDR3 is TGCGCCAGCAGCCAAGAGTCGAGCGGGGGGGGCAACGACGAGCAGTACTTC. Amino acid sequence: CASSQESSGGGNDEQYF.

The chain has TRBV9 and TRBJ2-1; 9 positions match TRBD2. Germline V lookup: CDR1 SGDLS, CDR2 YYNGEE. CDR3 size: 16 residues. The V and J ends lost 3 bases and 3 bases, in that order; junction bases with no gene match: 7. CDR3 nucleotides: TGTGCCAGCAGCGGGGCTAGCGGGGCTAACTACAATGAGCAGTTCTTC. The encoded protein is CASSGASGANYNEQFF.

This clone was recorded only once. The rearrangement links TRBV19 to TRBJ2-7; possibly TRBD1 for D (5 bases). In germline, CDR1 is LNHDA, CDR2 SQIVND (reference sequence). This CDR3 has 13 amino acids. V gave up 4 bases and J gave up 6 bases, with 13 bases separating them. CDR3 in amino acids: CASSTTAHLEQYF. In DNA, the CDR3 is TGTGCCAGTAGTACGACAGCACACCTCGAGCAGTACTTC.

The gene calls are TRBV7-2 and TRBJ1-3, with TRBD1 identical over 7 bases. This CDR3 contains 18 residues. V was clipped by 5 bases and J by 0 bases; unmatched bases: 13. Germline CDR1 reads SGHTA; CDR2 reads FQGNSA. The chain's CDR3 is CASSLRQGLTSSGNTIYF. Here the CDR3 DNA reads TGTGCCAGCAGCCTAAGACAGGGCCTGACCTCCTCTGGAAACACCATATATTTT. The full variable domain, rest sourced from reference TRBV7-2 and TRBJ1-3, is GAGVSQSPSNKVTEKGKDVELRCDPISGHTALYWYRQSLGQGLEFLIYFQGNSAPDKSGLPSDRFSAERTGGSVSTLTIQRTQQEDSAVYLCASSLRQGLTSSGNTIYFGEGSWLTVV.

The V call is TRBV28, the J call TRBJ1-2; D perhaps matches TRBD1 (5 bases). Germline V lookup: CDR1 MDHEN, CDR2 SYDVKM. V lost 5 bases, J lost 7 bases, and 14 bases lay in between. The CDR3 has 13 residues. CDR3 amino acids: CASSPQGGLGYTF. In DNA form, the CDR3 reads TGTGCCAGCAGTCCCCAGGGAGGGCTTGGCTACACCTTC.

CDR3: CASSSGPFPTNEKLFF. In nucleotides, the CDR3 is TGTGCCAGCAGCTCAGGCCCGTTCCCAACTAATGAAAAACTGTTTTTT. The J gene is TRBJ1-4, the V gene TRBV7-9; D remains ambiguous. This CDR3 has 16 residues. Trimming took 4 bases from V and 0 from J, leaving 12 bases between them. Germline loops: CDR1 SEHNR, CDR2 FQNEAQ (reference sequence).

The chain combines TRBV19 with TRBJ1-2, with unresolved D. Trimming removed 8 bases from V and 1 base from J, with 11 bases in between. The germline gives CDR1 LNHDA, CDR2 SQIVND (reference sequence). The CDR3 contains 13 residues. The CDR3, as DNA: TGTGCCAGTCAGTGGAGCCTTAACTATGGCTACACCTTC. Translating gives CASQWSLNYGYTF.

The chain recombines TRBV12-3 or TRBV12-4 with TRBJ1-1, with D tentatively TRBD1 (5 bases). The ends were cut back, 3 bases at V and 11 bases at J, with 13 bases in the middle. The CDR3 has 12 amino acids. The DNA for the CDR3 is TGTGCCAGCAGTTTCTTTGCAGGGAACGCTTTCTTT. It yields the protein CASSFFAGNAFF.

The V and J genes are TRBV7-9 and TRBJ2-5; D perhaps matches TRBD2 (5 bases). V shed 0 bases and J shed 5 bases, with 16 bases lying between them. The CDR3 sequence is 16 residues long. Germline V gene data show CDR1 as SEHNR and CDR2 as FQNEAQ (reference sequence). The CDR3 reads CASSLAAGLGRETQYF. CDR3 DNA: TGTGCCAGCAGCTTAGCGGCCGGACTCGGCAGGGAGACCCAGTACTTC. Full variable domain (rest looked up from reference TRBV7-9 and TRBJ2-5): DTGVSQNPRHKITKRGQNVTFRCDPISEHNRLYWYRQTLGQGPEFLTYFQNEAQLEKSRLLSDRFSAERPKGSFSTLEIQRTEQGDSAMYLCASSLAAGLGRETQYFGPGTRLLVL.

Only a few counts were recorded for this clone. The chain couples TRBV10-3 to TRBJ2-7, with TRBD2 matching over 8 bases. Trimming at V came to 10 bases and at J to 2 bases, leaving 7 bases not matched to a gene. The CDR3 is made up of 13 amino acids. Germline V gene lookup returns CDR1 ENHRY and CDR2 SYGVKD. CDR3 DNA sequence: TGTGCCACCGGGGGGGGGCTGACCTACGAGCAGTACTTC. The encoded protein is CATGGGLTYEQYF.

The rearrangement uses TRBV6-2 or TRBV6-3 and TRBJ1-1; TRBD1 matches at 7 bases. V dropped 0 bases and J dropped 1; count of bases not matched to a gene: 5. The CDR3 totals 16 residues. CDR1 and CDR2 from the germline V gene are MNHEY and SVGEGT. The CDR3 DNA sequence: TGTGCCAGCAGTTACTCGATAACAGGGGCGAACACTGAAGCTTTCTTT. Translated, it gives CASSYSITGANTEAFF.

The CDR3 reads CASSEDRVSPLHF. CDR3 bases: TGCGCCAGCAGCGAGGACAGGGTTTCACCCCTCCACTTT. The chain joins TRBV5-1 to TRBJ1-6, with 8 bases fitting TRBD1. CDR1 is SGHRS and CDR2 is YFSETQ in the germline V gene. V trimming: 4 bases; J trimming: 9 bases; junction bases outside the gene matches: 3. CDR3 length equals 13 residues.

The V call is TRBV7-8, the J call TRBJ1-1; no firm D call. The CDR3 spans 13 residues. The V end was cut by 7 bases, the J end by 2 bases, with 11 bases between. Looked up from germline, CDR1 is SGHVS and CDR2 is FQNEAQ. The CDR3 coding sequence is TGTGCCAGCAATCTAGGACTTAACACTGAAGCTTTCTTT. Its translation is CASNLGLNTEAFF.

The chain couples TRBV9 to TRBJ2-7, with D unclear. The germline V gene has CDR1 SGDLS and CDR2 YYNGEE. The CDR3 sequence is 8 residues long. Trimming shortened V by 3 bases and J by 13 bases, and 5 bases separated the two germline ends. The CDR3 DNA reads TGTGCCAGCAGCGCCCTATACTTC. Residues: CASSALYF.